This TCR beta chain was sequenced in a study of cytomegalovirus exposure and HLA in healthy donors. Turning to this clone: Its target is unknown.

Sequencing used immunoSEQ multiplex PCR; TCRdb keeps in-frame clones, though not all of them. This sample yields roughly 270,000 clones, of which 85% to 90% are seen a single time; over 0.85% belongs to the top ten. Study conclusions and caveats: According to reports, the classifier identified cytomegalovirus status with high specificity and sensitivity. Roughly 170 TCR beta chains were listed as cytomegalovirus-associated.

This CDR3 comprises 15 residues. Trimming stripped 0 bases from V and 5 bases from J, with 14 bases between. Germline loops: CDR1 SGDLS, CDR2 YYNGEE. The V gene is TRBV9, the J gene TRBJ1-2; D remains ambiguous. Input material: PBMCs. The sequence was obtained from a woman between 18 and 30 years old in good health and CMV-seronegative. The CDR3 reads CASSVGGGPSYGYTF. CDR3 DNA: TGTGCCAGCAGCGTAGGGGGAGGCCCCTCATATGGCTACACCTTC.